The next 17 T cell receptor beta chains were all read from a single sample in a study of T cell repertoires in cytomegalovirus infection. In TCRdb, the reads were re-called with MiXCR into one record per CDR3 protein. This table holds about 450,000 distinct CDR3 sequences, 30% to 40% found once. The sequencing sample was made of PBMCs. These receptors were obtained from a human donor in good health (CMV status not recorded). Some clones in this sample may be carry-over from other donors' samples.

This clonotype was detected only a few times. The chain carries TRBV12-3 or TRBV12-4 and TRBJ1-6; the match to TRBD1 covers 7 bases. The V segment lost 6 bases and the J segment 9 bases; nucleotides outside the gene matches: 8. The CDR3 is 14 amino acids. CDR3 sequence: CASRLRQGGSPLHF. CDR3 bases: TGTGCCAGCAGACTGAGACAGGGTGGTTCACCCCTCCACTTT.

The genes are TRBV5-1 and TRBJ1-4; D is ambiguous. V lost 0 bases and J lost 8, with 11 bases in between. The CDR3 has 14 amino acids. Germline loops: CDR1 SGHRS, CDR2 YFSETQ. Here the CDR3 DNA reads TGCGCCAGCAGCTTGGACAGACCGGGGGAAAAACTGTTTTTT. Translating it yields CASSLDRPGEKLFF. Combining the CDR3 with reference TRBV5-1 and TRBJ1-4 gives the whole variable domain KAGVTQTPRYLIKTRGQQVTLSCSPISGHRSVSWYQQTPGQGLQFLFEYFSETQRNKGNFPGRFSGRQFSNSRSEMNVSTLELGDSALYLCASSLDRPGEKLFFGSGTQLSVL.

This clonotype has a handful of counts. This chain connects TRBV11-2 to TRBJ1-3; D not certain. The length of the CDR3 is 17 residues. The germline V gene has CDR1 SGHAT and CDR2 FQNNGV. Trimming shortened V by 1 base and J by 2 bases, and 15 bases separated the two germline ends. The CDR3 sequence is CASSLGRATSAGNTIYF. In DNA form, the CDR3 reads TGTGCCAGCAGCTTAGGACGAGCGACTTCGGCTGGAAACACCATATATTTT.

V usage is TRBV5-1 and J usage is TRBJ2-5, with a tentative D call TRBD1 (6 bases). CDR1 and CDR2 (germline): SGHRS, YFSETQ. V shed 1 base and J shed 1 base, with 14 bases lying between them. The CDR3 totals 16 residues. The DNA of the CDR3 is TGCGCCAGCAGCTTGCAAATAGGGACACTCCAAGAGACCCAGTACTTC. This translates into CASSLQIGTLQETQYF.

This clonotype was counted at least ten times. The chain links TRBV7-2 to TRBJ1-2; 8 bases align to TRBD1. CDR1 is SGHTA and CDR2 is FQGNSA in the germline V gene. CDR3 length equals 15 residues. V was clipped by 5 bases and J by 8 bases; unmatched bases: 13. Here the CDR3 reads CASSAETGARSGYTF. CDR3 in DNA: TGTGCCAGCAGCGCAGAGACAGGGGCCCGCTCCGGCTACACCTTC.

The count of this clonotype is one. This likely comes from a read error, as the CDR3 has no conserved phenylalanine or tryptophan at its end. The chain links TRBV7-2 to TRBJ2-3, with D tentatively TRBD1 (5 bases). CDR1 is SGHTA, CDR2 FQGNSA, per germline. The CDR3 covers 16 residues. The chain's CDR3 is CASILLGQGSTDTQYL. The CDR3 nucleotides read TGTGCCAGCATCTTATTAGGCCAGGGCAGCACAGATACGCAGTATTTG.

The DNA of the CDR3 is TGTGCCAGCAGCCAACAAGGAGGGGCAGGACTACCGATCTACGAGCAGTACTTC. Amino acids: CASSQQGGAGLPIYEQYF. The rearrangement uses TRBV4-2 and TRBJ2-7; D may be TRBD2 (6 bases). The V gene's germline CDR1 is LGHNA and CDR2 YNFKEQ. The CDR3 extends over 18 amino acids. V gave up 2 bases and J gave up 3 bases, with 23 bases separating them.

Worth noting for this clonotype: This may be a read error: a much more frequent sequence differs by one nucleotide. The chain couples TRBV7-8 to TRBJ1-1; D ambiguous. The CDR3 runs 15 residues. CDR1 and CDR2 from the germline V gene are SGHVS and FQNEAQ. CDR3 region: CASSLAPAVNTEALF. The CDR3 nucleotides are TGTGCCAGCAGCTTAGCCCCGGCAGTGAACACTGAAGCTTTATTT.

Only a few counts were recorded for this clonotype. This chain uses TRBV7-9 with TRBJ1-6; 8 bases fit TRBD1. The length of the CDR3 is 13 residues. After removal of 5 bases from V and 9 bases from J, the junction contained 3 bases not matched to a gene. Germline CDR1 is SEHNR and CDR2 is FQNEAQ (reference sequence). The chain's CDR3 is CASSIGQGSPLHF. As DNA, the CDR3 is TGTGCCAGCAGCATCGGACAGGGTTCACCCCTCCACTTT.

A word on this clonotype: Given a much more abundant clone one base away, this may be a read error. The chain combines TRBV7-2 with TRBJ2-7; D is tentatively TRBD1 or TRBD2 (7 bases each). This CDR3 has 14 amino acids. CDR1 is SGHTA, CDR2 FQGNSA, per germline. CDR3 sequence reads: CVSGDSLNDHEQYF. DNA of the CDR3: TGTGTCAGCGGGGACAGTCTGAACGACCACGAGCAGTACTTC.

V usage is TRBV19 and J usage is TRBJ2-1, with a tentative D call TRBD2 (7 bases). In germline, CDR1 is LNHDA, CDR2 SQIVND (reference sequence). Trimming took off 5 bases at V and 13 bases at J, with 15 bases between the two ends. CDR3 length: 12 amino acids. CDR3 sequence reads: CASSSGGVGQFF. For the CDR3, the DNA is TGTGCCAGTAGTTCGGGGGGCGTAGGTCAGTTCTTC.

This clonotype was found many times. This sequence joins TRBV7-8 and TRBJ2-7, with 11 positions matching TRBD2. CDR3 length equals 15 residues. With 5 bases clipped from V and 3 bases from J, the junction kept 6 bases outside the gene matches. CDR1 is SGHVS, CDR2 FQNEAQ, per germline. CDR3 nucleotides: TGTGCCAGCAGCCCCCCCCTAGCGGGGGGCTACGAGCAGTACTTC. It codes for CASSPPLAGGYEQYF.

This clonotype was counted many times. The chain recombines TRBV6-5 with TRBJ2-7; tentative D call: TRBD2 (6 bases). This CDR3 contains 12 residues. CDR1 MNHEY and CDR2 SVGAGI come from the germline V gene. V was pared by 6 bases and J by 7 bases, with 13 bases between. Here the CDR3 reads CASRPHGGEQYF. The CDR3 region has the DNA TGTGCCAGCAGGCCGCATGGAGGGGAGCAGTACTTC.

A few counts support this clonotype. The chain has TRBV29-1 and TRBJ2-1; a weak D match, TRBD2 (5 bases). CDR1 is SQVTM, CDR2 ANQGSEA, per germline. V lost 4 bases, J lost 10 bases, and 8 bases lay in between. The CDR3 has 10 residues. The CDR3 bases are TGCAGCGTTGTAAGCGGAGAGCAGTTCTTC. Its translation: CSVVSGEQFF.

A remark on this clonotype: A single base separates this from a much larger clone, so it may be a read error. The CDR3 ends on some other residue instead of the conserved phenylalanine or tryptophan, so this is likely a read error. The chain is built from TRBV7-2 and TRBJ2-7; 10 positions match TRBD1. There are 12 residues in the CDR3. Unmatched junction bases numbered 1, after V lost 5 bases and J lost 6 bases. Germline V lookup: CDR1 SGHTA, CDR2 FQGNSA. CDR3 sequence: CASSRTGGEQYL. CDR3 sequence (DNA): TGTGCCAGCAGCCGGACAGGGGGCGAGCAGTACTTA.

For this clonotype: Being one base from a much bigger clone, this may be a read error. The chain links TRBV10-3 to TRBJ1-6, with D possibly TRBD1 on 6 matching bases. Germline assignment: CDR1 ENHRY and CDR2 SYGVKD. Trimming removed 6 bases from V and 5 bases from J, with 14 bases in between. The length of the CDR3 is 15 residues. DNA for the CDR3: TGTGCCATCAGAAGGGAGACAGGCAATAATTCACCCCTCCACTTT. It is translated as CAIRRETGNNSPLHF.

This clonotype has at least ten counts. The rearrangement links TRBV7-2 to TRBJ2-3; 8 bases agree with TRBD2. The length of the CDR3 is 16 residues. V lost 7 bases, J lost 2 bases, and 11 bases stayed unmatched. Per the germline V gene, CDR1 is SGHTA and CDR2 is FQGNSA. CDR3 loop: CASTRRRGGNTDTQYF. Here the CDR3 DNA reads TGTGCCAGCACCCGACGACGGGGGGGGAACACAGATACGCAGTATTTT.